This TCR beta chain was profiled in a study of CD8+ T cells in alopecia areata. Turning to the study itself: Tofacitinib administration to treated patients was oral, at 5 to 10 mg twice daily. General study findings and limits: Expanded CD8+ clones among the top 100, as well as scalp clonality, were significantly decreased by tofacitinib.

Treatment denoted: oral pan-JAK inhibitor, 5-10 mg twice daily. This clone has a handful of counts. Its target is unknown. V lost 5 bases and J 6 bases, leaving 19 bases between the germline ends. Germline lookup yields CDR1 MNHEY and CDR2 SVGAGI. The CDR3 spans 15 residues. The sequencing template was cDNA reverse transcribed from extracted RNA. Sequencing used immunoSEQ multiplex PCR; TCRdb keeps in-frame clones, though not all of them. Of roughly 180,000 clones in the sample, approximately 53% were seen once. Sequenced material: CD8+ T cells sorted from blood, taken at week 24, from a patient treated with tofacitinib. The clonotype originates from a human donor with alopecia areata. The chain is built from TRBV6-5 and TRBJ1-2; D not certain. The CDR3: CASSNPQALGDGYTF. As DNA, the CDR3 is TGTGCCAGCAGTAACCCCCAAGCGCTCGGCGATGGCTACACCTTC.